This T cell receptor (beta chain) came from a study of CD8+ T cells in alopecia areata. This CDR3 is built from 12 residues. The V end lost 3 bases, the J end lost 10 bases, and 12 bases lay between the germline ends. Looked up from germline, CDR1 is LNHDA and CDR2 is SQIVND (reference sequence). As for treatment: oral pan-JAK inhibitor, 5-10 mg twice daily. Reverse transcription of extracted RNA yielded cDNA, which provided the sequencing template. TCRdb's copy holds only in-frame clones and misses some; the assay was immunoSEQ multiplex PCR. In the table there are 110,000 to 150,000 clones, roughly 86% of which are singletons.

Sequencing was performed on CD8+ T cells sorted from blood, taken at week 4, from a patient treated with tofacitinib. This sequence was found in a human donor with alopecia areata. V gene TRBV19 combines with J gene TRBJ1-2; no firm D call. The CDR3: CASSIGGSYYTF. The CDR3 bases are TGTGCCAGTAGTATTGGAGGGTCCTACTACACCTTC.